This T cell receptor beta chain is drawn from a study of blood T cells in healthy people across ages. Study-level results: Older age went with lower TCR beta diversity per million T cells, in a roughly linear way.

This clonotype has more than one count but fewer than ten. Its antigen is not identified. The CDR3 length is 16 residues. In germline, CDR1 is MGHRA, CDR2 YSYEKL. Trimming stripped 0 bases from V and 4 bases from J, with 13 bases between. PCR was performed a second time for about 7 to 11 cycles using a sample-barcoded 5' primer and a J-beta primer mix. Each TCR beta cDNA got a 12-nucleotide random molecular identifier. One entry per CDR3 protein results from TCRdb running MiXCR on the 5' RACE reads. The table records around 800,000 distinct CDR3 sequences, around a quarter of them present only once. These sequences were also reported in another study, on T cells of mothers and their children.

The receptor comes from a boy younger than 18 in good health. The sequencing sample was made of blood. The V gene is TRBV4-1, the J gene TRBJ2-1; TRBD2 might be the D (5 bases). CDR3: CASSQDALARYNEQFF. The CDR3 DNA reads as TGCGCCAGCAGCCAAGATGCATTAGCGAGGTACAATGAGCAGTTCTTC.